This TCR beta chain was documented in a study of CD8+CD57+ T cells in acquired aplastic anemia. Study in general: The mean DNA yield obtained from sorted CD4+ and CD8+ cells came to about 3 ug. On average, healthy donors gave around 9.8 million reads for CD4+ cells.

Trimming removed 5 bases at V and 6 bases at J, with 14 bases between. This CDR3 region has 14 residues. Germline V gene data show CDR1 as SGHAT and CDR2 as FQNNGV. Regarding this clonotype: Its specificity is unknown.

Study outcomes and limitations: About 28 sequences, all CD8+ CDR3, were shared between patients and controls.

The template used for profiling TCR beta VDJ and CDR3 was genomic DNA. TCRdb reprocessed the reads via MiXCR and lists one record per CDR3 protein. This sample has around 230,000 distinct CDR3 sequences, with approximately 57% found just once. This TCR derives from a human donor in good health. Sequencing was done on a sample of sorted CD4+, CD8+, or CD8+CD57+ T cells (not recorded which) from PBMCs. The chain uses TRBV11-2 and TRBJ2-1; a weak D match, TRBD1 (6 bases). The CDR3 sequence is CASSPTWGRNEQFF. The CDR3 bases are TGTGCCAGCAGCCCTACCTGGGGGCGCAATGAGCAGTTCTTC.